The next 20 T cell receptor beta chains were all read from a single sample in a study of regulatory T cells (dated by TCRdb to 2016 to 2018). What the work shows at the level of the full study, not this receptor alone: Conventional CD4+ T cells from CD3G-deficient patients were enriched for hydrophobic residues at CDR3 positions 6 and 7, suggesting more self-reactive specificities.

These receptors lack a known antigen. The receptor library was made with the immunoSEQ multiplex PCR assay. The multiplex PCR relied on 52 forward TRBV primers and 13 reverse TRBJ primers, and amplification bias was corrected through assay-based and computational methods. This is the immuneACCESS table as TCRdb keeps it, with only in-frame sequences that have V and J called. A part of the clones is gone; compared with another copy, unresolved V genes explain less than half, and the rest is unexplained. The sample has over 35,000 clones on record, 89% of them singletons. Around 2.5% of the sample lies in the top ten. Sample: conventional CD4+ T cells sorted from blood. These receptors were taken from a young adult with CD3G deficiency.

The chain links TRBV12-1 to TRBJ2-5; the listed D gene, TRBD1, was not tested against the DNA. TRBV12-1 is designated a pseudogene. The CDR3 contains 16 residues. CDR3 coding DNA: TGTGCCAGCAGCCGCACCCCGACCCAGGGGTGGGAGACCCAGTACTTC. Its protein product is CASSRTPTQGWETQYF.

The J gene is TRBJ2-6, the V gene TRBV7-9; D perhaps matches TRBD1 (6 bases). The CDR3 is 14 residues long. Germline V gives CDR1 SEHNR, CDR2 FQNEAQ (reference sequence). V dropped 8 bases and J dropped 4 bases, with 12 bases sitting between them. The CDR3 protein is CASGNRAGANVLTF. The CDR3 DNA reads TGTGCCAGCGGAAACAGGGCCGGGGCCAACGTCCTGACTTTC.

The chain joins TRBV30 to TRBJ1-2; 9 bases align to TRBD1. V gave up 1 base and J gave up 6 bases; unmatched junction bases: 3. In germline, CDR1 is GTSNPN, CDR2 SVGIG (reference sequence). The CDR3 is made up of 13 amino acids. CDR3: CAWSEGQGDGYTF. CDR3 bases: TGTGCCTGGAGTGAGGGACAGGGTGATGGCTACACCTTC.

This chain joins TRBV6-6 and TRBJ1-5; D not certain. The germline V gene has CDR1 MNHNY and CDR2 SVGAGI (reference sequence). Trimming pared 5 bases from V and 0 bases from J, leaving 5 bases between. This CDR3 is 13 amino acids long. CDR3 DNA sequence: TGTGCCAGCAGTAGAGGTAGCAATCAGCCCCAGCATTTT. It translates to CASSRGSNQPQHF.

This clone was observed a few times. The rearrangement uses TRBV28 and TRBJ2-7; D remains ambiguous. CDR1 and CDR2 from the germline V gene are MDHEN and SYDVKM. The CDR3 extends over 14 amino acids. The V end was cut by 2 bases, the J end by 5 bases, with 13 bases between. CDR3 nucleotides: TGTGCCAGCAGTTTACTCGGGTCCCTCAACGAGCAGTACTTC. Its translation is CASSLLGSLNEQYF.

In its sample, this clone was seen once. V and J are TRBV10-3 and TRBJ1-2; possibly TRBD1 for D (5 bases). Germline CDR1 reads ENHRY; CDR2 reads SYGVKD. CDR3 length: 14 residues. V dropped 6 bases and J dropped 5 bases, with 16 bases sitting between them. The CDR3 region has the DNA TGTGCCATCAGCCCCGGTGGGGGGGAGTATGGCTACACCTTC. This encodes CAISPGGGEYGYTF.

Only a few counts were recorded for this clone. CDR3 sequence reads: CASSLRWALKQYF. The CDR3 DNA reads as TGTGCCAGCAGTTTAAGGTGGGCGTTGAAGCAGTATTTT. This rearrangement joins TRBV28 to TRBJ2-3, with unresolved D. The CDR3 is 13 amino acids. The V and J ends lost 2 bases and 11 bases respectively, with 14 bases between them. CDR1 is MDHEN and CDR2 is SYDVKM in the germline V gene. Drawing the rest from reference TRBV28 and TRBJ2-3, the complete variable domain is DVKVTQSSRYLVKRTGEKVFLECVQDMDHENMFWYRQDPGLGLRLIYFSYDVKMKEKGDIPEGYSVSREKKERFSLILESASTNQTSMYLCASSLRWALKQYFGPGTRLTVL.

The CDR3 sequence: CASSPGRGNQPQHF. As DNA, the CDR3 is TGTGCCAGTAGTCCGGGGAGGGGCAATCAGCCCCAGCATTTT. The chain links TRBV19 to TRBJ1-5; the D is unclear. Germline CDR1 is LNHDA and CDR2 is SQIVND (reference sequence). The CDR3 runs to 14 residues. With 5 bases removed from V and 2 bases from J, the gap between germline ends came to 10 bases.

This rearrangement joins TRBV6-6 to TRBJ2-5; the D is unclear. There are 13 residues in the CDR3. The germline V gene has CDR1 MNHNY and CDR2 SVGAGI (reference sequence). Trimming took off 6 bases at V and 5 bases at J, with 13 bases between the two ends. CDR3 DNA sequence: TGTGCCAGCAGGCTGGAAGGGTGGGAGACCCAGTACTTC. This translates into CASRLEGWETQYF.

The rearrangement uses TRBV18 and TRBJ1-1; 7 bases agree with TRBD1. The CDR3 spans 13 residues. In germline, CDR1 is KGHSH, CDR2 LQKENI. J gave up 7 bases and V 1 base, and 3 bases lay outside the gene matches. The CDR3 protein is CASSPLQGGEAFF. The CDR3 coding sequence is TGTGCCAGCTCACCACTCCAGGGGGGTGAAGCTTTCTTT.

J is TRBJ2-2 and V is TRBV19; tentatively, D is TRBD2 (6 bases). CDR1 and CDR2 (germline): LNHDA, SQIVND (reference sequence). The CDR3 covers 14 residues. Trimming stripped 6 bases from V and 3 bases from J, with 11 bases between. This CDR3 reads CASRGGMDTGELFF. The DNA for the CDR3 is TGTGCCAGTAGAGGAGGGATGGACACCGGGGAGCTGTTTTTT.

V usage is TRBV19 and J usage is TRBJ1-1; D not resolved. V was cut by 3 bases and J by 4 bases, with 12 bases left in between. The germline CDR1 and CDR2 sequences are LNHDA and SQIVND (reference sequence). The CDR3 is 14 amino acids. The CDR3 region has the DNA TGTGCCAGTAGTATTAACTTGGGATTCACTGAAGCTTTCTTT. Amino acids: CASSINLGFTEAFF.

This chain uses TRBV7-9 with TRBJ1-1; perhaps TRBD1 as D (6 bases). V lost 5 bases, J lost 11 bases, and 15 bases lay in between. CDR1 SEHNR and CDR2 FQNEAQ come from the germline V gene (reference sequence). The CDR3 totals 12 residues. As DNA, the CDR3 is TGTGCCAGCAGCCAGGGCAGGGGCGCCGCTTTCTTT. It yields the protein CASSQGRGAAFF.

The gene calls are TRBV28 and TRBJ2-3; no clear D gene. The CDR3 contains 12 residues. Germline assignment: CDR1 MDHEN and CDR2 SYDVKM. V was clipped by 9 bases and J by 7 bases, with 14 bases between them. The CDR3 DNA is TGTGCCAGTGCGGCTGAGACGAATACGCAGTATTTT. Its protein is CASAAETNTQYF.

The chain employs TRBV28 and TRBJ2-7, with D possibly being TRBD1 or TRBD2 (6 bases each). This CDR3 comprises 15 residues. Trimming pared 8 bases from V and 4 bases from J, leaving 21 bases between. Per germline, CDR1 MDHEN and CDR2 SYDVKM. The CDR3 sequence: CASCRRGRVSYEQYF. The CDR3, as DNA: TGTGCCAGCTGCCGGAGGGGGAGAGTCTCATACGAGCAGTACTTC. The variable domain in full, completed from reference TRBV28 and TRBJ2-7, reads DVKVTQSSRYLVKRTGEKVFLECVQDMDHENMFWYRQDPGLGLRLIYFSYDVKMKEKGDIPEGYSVSREKKERFSLILESASTNQTSMYLCASCRRGRVSYEQYFGPGTRLTVT.

The CDR3 region is CASSLSDRTYEQYF. The CDR3 DNA reads TGCGCCAGCAGCTTGTCGGACAGGACCTACGAGCAGTACTTC. The V gene is TRBV5-1, the J gene TRBJ2-7; 7 bases match TRBD1. There are 14 residues in the CDR3. J lost 2 bases, V lost 1 base, and 3 bases had no gene match. Germline V CDR1 and CDR2: SGHRS, YFSETQ.

V gene TRBV18 combines with J gene TRBJ2-1, with 8 bases fitting TRBD1. Germline loops: CDR1 KGHSH, CDR2 LQKENI. The CDR3 contains 13 residues. After removal of 6 bases from V and 8 bases from J, the junction contained 6 bases not matched to a gene. The CDR3 nucleotides are TGTGCCAGCTCTGGGGCGACAGGGGATGAGCAGTTCTTC. It codes for CASSGATGDEQFF. Full variable domain (outside the CDR3, taken from reference TRBV18 and TRBJ2-1): NAGVMQNPRHLVRRRGQEARLRCSPMKGHSHVYWYRQLPEEGLKFMVYLQKENIIDESGMPKERFSAEFPKEGPSILRIQQVVRGDSAAYFCASSGATGDEQFFGPGTRLTVL.

V usage is TRBV6-1 and J usage is TRBJ2-6; D remains ambiguous. The CDR3 is made up of 18 amino acids. The germline V and J ends were trimmed by 0 bases and 0 bases, with 12 bases remaining between them. CDR1 is MNHNS and CDR2 is SASEGT in the germline V gene. CDR3 sequence (DNA): TGTGCCAGCAGTGAAGCGCTTCATCGCCTCTCTGGGGCCAACGTCCTGACTTTC. This sequence encodes CASSEALHRLSGANVLTF.

The V call is TRBV5-1, the J call TRBJ2-7, with TRBD1 matching 7 bases. Per the germline V gene, CDR1 is SGHRS and CDR2 is YFSETQ. The trim removed 4 bases at V and 2 bases at J, leaving 12 bases unmatched. The CDR3 sequence is 16 residues long. CDR3 residues: CASSEGPGTATYEQYF. CDR3 nucleotide sequence: TGCGCCAGCAGCGAAGGACCCGGGACAGCGACCTACGAGCAGTACTTC.

V and J are TRBV5-1 and TRBJ2-7; the D gene is possibly TRBD1 (6 bases). Germline CDR1 reads SGHRS; CDR2 reads YFSETQ. The ends were cut back, 5 bases at V and 0 bases at J, with 12 bases in the middle. The CDR3 runs 14 residues. Here the CDR3 DNA reads TGCGCCAGCAGAAGGGACACCTCCTCCTACGAGCAGTACTTC. Translation gives CASRRDTSSYEQYF.